Described below is a single TCR beta chain sequence and its context. Assay used: immunoSEQ multiplex PCR; TCRdb lists only in-frame clones, some missing. The sample consists of fewer than 200,000 clones, over 85% of them appearing once. This specimen comes from a study of control samples from healthy donors and cancer patients. V lost 7 bases and J 5 bases, leaving 17 bases between the germline ends. This CDR3 comprises 14 residues. In germline, CDR1 is SGHVS, CDR2 FQNEAQ. This clonotype was sampled from a man aged 25 to 40 in good health. This chain links TRBV7-8 with TRBJ1-2, with TRBD1 as a possible D gene (6 bases). Sequencing input: blood. CDR3 region: CASTAQGLGYGYTF. For the CDR3, the DNA is TGTGCCAGCACCGCACAGGGTTTGGGGTATGGCTACACCTTC.